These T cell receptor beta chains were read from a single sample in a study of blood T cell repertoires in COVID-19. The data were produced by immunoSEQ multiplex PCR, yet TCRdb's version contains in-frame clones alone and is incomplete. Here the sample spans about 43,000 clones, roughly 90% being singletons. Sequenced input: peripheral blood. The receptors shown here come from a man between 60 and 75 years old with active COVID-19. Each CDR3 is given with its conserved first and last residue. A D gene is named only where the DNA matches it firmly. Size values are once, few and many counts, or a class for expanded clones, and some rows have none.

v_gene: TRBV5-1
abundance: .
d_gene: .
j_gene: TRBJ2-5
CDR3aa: CASSMLQASETQYF
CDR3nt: TGCGCCAGCAGCATGTTACAGGCCAGCGAGACCCAGTACTTC

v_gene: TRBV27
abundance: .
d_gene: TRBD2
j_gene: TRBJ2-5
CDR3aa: CASRGTSGFPQETQYF
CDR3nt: TGTGCCAGCAGGGGGACTAGCGGTTTCCCTCAAGAGACCCAGTACTTC

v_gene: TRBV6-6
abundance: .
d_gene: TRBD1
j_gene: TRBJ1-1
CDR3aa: CASSRPTGENTEAFF
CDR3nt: TGTGCCAGCAGTCGACCGACAGGGGAGAACACTGAAGCTTTCTTT

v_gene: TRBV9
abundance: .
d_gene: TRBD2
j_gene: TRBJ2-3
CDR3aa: CASSFSGRALGDTQYF
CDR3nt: TGTGCCAGCAGCTTTAGCGGGAGGGCCTTGGGAGATACGCAGTATTTT

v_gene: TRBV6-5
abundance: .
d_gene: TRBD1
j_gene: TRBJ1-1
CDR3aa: CASKTGWSEAFF
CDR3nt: TGTGCCAGCAAGACAGGGTGGAGTGAAGCTTTCTTT

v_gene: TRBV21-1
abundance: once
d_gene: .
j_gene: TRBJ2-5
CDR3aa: CASSKERRQGETQYF
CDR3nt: TGTGCCAGCAGCAAAGAAAGGCGGCAGGGGGAGACCCAGTACTTC

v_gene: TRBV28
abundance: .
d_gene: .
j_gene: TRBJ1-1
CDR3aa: CASPPGTSIWDTEAFF
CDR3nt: TGTGCCAGCCCTCCCGGGACATCCATATGGGACACTGAAGCTTTCTTT

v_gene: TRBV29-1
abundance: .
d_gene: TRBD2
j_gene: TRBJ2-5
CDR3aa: CSVVRTSGDQETQYF
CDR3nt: TGCAGCGTTGTGCGGACTAGCGGGGACCAAGAGACCCAGTACTTC

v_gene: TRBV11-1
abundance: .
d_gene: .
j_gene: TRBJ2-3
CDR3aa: CASSGGQTDTQYF
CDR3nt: TGTGCCAGCAGCGGTGGACAGACAGATACGCAGTATTTT

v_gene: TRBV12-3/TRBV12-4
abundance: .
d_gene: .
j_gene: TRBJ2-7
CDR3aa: CASRRDADYEQYF
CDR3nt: TGTGCCAGCAGGCGGGACGCCGACTACGAGCAGTACTTC

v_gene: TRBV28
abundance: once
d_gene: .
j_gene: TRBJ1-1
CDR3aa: CASSQGGGTEAFF
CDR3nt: TGTGCCAGCAGCCAAGGGGGGGGCACTGAAGCTTTCTTT

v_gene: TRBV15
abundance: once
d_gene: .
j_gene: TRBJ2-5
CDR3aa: CATSRDGQNIQETQYF
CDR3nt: TGTGCCACCAGCAGAGATGGACAGAATATCCAAGAGACCCAGTACTTC

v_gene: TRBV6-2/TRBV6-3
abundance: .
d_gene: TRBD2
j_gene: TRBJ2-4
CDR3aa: CASSYERGGRIQYF
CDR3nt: TGTGCCAGCAGTTACGAGCGGGGGGGACGGATTCAGTACTTC